One and the same sample provided the 11 T cell receptor beta chains below, sequenced in a study of T cells in localized non-small cell lung cancer. Clones were sequenced by immunoSEQ multiplex PCR, and TCRdb holds only the in-frame ones, with some missing. The sample has 10,000 to 15,000 clones; 84% are singletons. This specimen was peripheral blood, taken before any cancer treatment. Source of these receptors: a male donor at least 60 years old with stage I squamous cell lung carcinoma.

The chain couples TRBV25-1 to TRBJ2-5, with D perhaps matching TRBD1 or TRBD2 (5 bases each). Trimming cost V 8 bases and J 5 bases, with 12 bases left between them. In germline, CDR1 is MGHDK, CDR2 SYGVNS. There are 12 residues in the CDR3. CDR3 sequence reads: CASVLGEETQYF. In DNA, the CDR3 is TGTGCCAGCGTCCTGGGGGAGGAGACCCAGTACTTC.

This clone was counted a few times. V usage is TRBV5-5 and J usage is TRBJ1-5, with D hard to call. CDR1 and CDR2 (germline): SGHKS, YYEKEE (reference sequence). V dropped 5 bases and J dropped 4 bases, with 16 bases sitting between them. This CDR3 is built from 15 residues. The CDR3 here is CASSEGSLGNQPQHF. CDR3 sequence (DNA): TGTGCCAGCAGTGAGGGCTCATTAGGGAATCAGCCCCAGCATTTT.

The gene calls are TRBV5-1 and TRBJ2-1; TRBD2 agrees at 7 bases. Germline lookup yields CDR1 SGHRS and CDR2 YFSETQ. The CDR3 length is 15 residues. J lost 6 bases, V lost 4 bases, and 10 bases had no gene match. The CDR3 reads CASSPDGGLGNEQFF. The CDR3 coding sequence is TGCGCCAGCAGCCCGGACGGGGGGTTGGGCAATGAGCAGTTCTTC.

This clone was seen a single time. The chain is built from TRBV7-8 and TRBJ2-3; no definite D call. In germline, CDR1 is SGHVS, CDR2 FQNEAQ. This CDR3 has 14 residues. Trimming took off 1 base at V and 0 bases at J, with 5 bases between the two ends. The DNA of the CDR3 is TGTGCCAGCAGCTTAGGAGCTAGCACAGATACGCAGTATTTT. It yields the protein CASSLGASTDTQYF.

This clone was observed once. J is TRBJ1-5 and V is TRBV6-1; no clear D gene. CDR1 and CDR2 (germline): MNHNS, SASEGT. The ends were cut back, 2 bases at V and 4 bases at J, with 9 bases in the middle. The CDR3 spans 14 residues. The CDR3 is CASSEIGGNQPQHF. The DNA for the CDR3 is TGTGCCAGCAGTGAAATAGGAGGTAATCAGCCCCAGCATTTT.

This chain joins TRBV5-4 and TRBJ1-3; 7 bases fit TRBD1. CDR1 is SGHNT, CDR2 YYREEE, per germline (reference sequence). Germline trimming cut 4 bases from V and 2 bases from J; bases unmatched to any gene: 6. CDR3 length: 15 residues. Here the CDR3 reads CASSPGTETGNTIYF. Written as DNA, the CDR3 is TGTGCCAGCAGCCCCGGGACAGAAACTGGAAACACCATATATTTT.

The chain combines TRBV27 with TRBJ2-5, with 7 bases fitting TRBD2. The CDR3 contains 15 residues. From germline, CDR1 is MNHEY and CDR2 SMNVEV (reference sequence). V trimming: 2 bases; J trimming: 1 base; junction bases outside the gene matches: 4. The DNA for the CDR3 is TGTGCCAGCAGTTTAGCGGGAGTTCCCCAAGAGACCCAGTACTTC. Residues: CASSLAGVPQETQYF.

This clone was found a few times. V and J are TRBV10-3 and TRBJ1-1; possible D gene TRBD1, 5 bases. This CDR3 region has 14 residues. With 7 bases removed from V and 5 bases from J, the gap between germline ends came to 17 bases. Germline V gene sequence: CDR1 ENHRY, CDR2 SYGVKD. The CDR3 loop is CAITEGRVGTEAFF. The CDR3 DNA reads as TGTGCCATCACCGAGGGGAGGGTTGGGACTGAAGCTTTCTTT.

The rearrangement uses TRBV5-1 and TRBJ1-5; D call uncertain. The CDR3 extends over 14 amino acids. Trimming removed 0 bases from V and 2 bases from J, with 6 bases in between. Germline CDR1 and CDR2: SGHRS and YFSETQ. The CDR3 sequence is CASSLESGNQPQHF. The CDR3 DNA is TGCGCCAGCAGCTTGGAATCCGGCAATCAGCCCCAGCATTTT.

V is TRBV29-1 and J is TRBJ1-5; 9 bases align to TRBD1. V was clipped by 6 bases and J by 5 bases; unmatched bases: 5. This CDR3 has 13 amino acids. In germline, CDR1 is SQVTM, CDR2 ANQGSEA. Here the CDR3 DNA reads TGCAGCGTAGGGACAGGGACCCATCAGCCCCAGCATTTT. It yields the protein CSVGTGTHQPQHF.

V and J are TRBV28 and TRBJ1-1, with unresolved D. The CDR3 spans 15 residues. V was trimmed by 3 bases and J by 0 bases, leaving 11 bases between them. Germline lookup yields CDR1 MDHEN and CDR2 SYDVKM. The CDR3 DNA reads TGTGCCAGCAGTTTGATCGGTAGGATGAACACTGAAGCTTTCTTT. Encoded protein: CASSLIGRMNTEAFF.